This paragraph reports one T cell receptor beta chain. Antigen unknown. Trimming pared 2 bases from V and 9 bases from J, leaving 16 bases between. This CDR3 has 14 residues. Germline lookup yields CDR1 KGHSH and CDR2 LQKENI. These data come from a study of vaccination effects on CD4 cells after COVID-19. Antigen-specific CD4+ T cells expanded by the ViraFEST assay with viral peptide pools were then sequenced. Following 10 days of culture, CD4+ T cells were isolated. Prior SARS-CoV-2 infection was absent in the vaccine recipients, as shown by negative nucleocapsid antibodies. TCRdb keeps only in-frame clones here, not all; method: immunoSEQ multiplex PCR. The sample holds tens of thousands of clones, approximately 74% seen once.

Sequences were derived from CD4+ T cells from PBMCs cultured with HCoV-NL63 spike peptides, sampled before COVID-19 vaccination. The clonotype originates from a human donor who received a COVID-19 vaccine. The J gene is TRBJ1-2, the V gene TRBV18; D ambiguous. The CDR3 DNA reads as TGTGCCAGCTCACCAATTACAGAACCGATAAGCTACACCTTC. As protein: CASSPITEPISYTF. The full variable domain, completed using reference TRBV18 and TRBJ1-2, is NAGVMQNPRHLVRRRGQEARLRCSPMKGHSHVYWYRQLPEEGLKFMVYLQKENIIDESGMPKERFSAEFPKEGPSILRIQQVVRGDSAAYFCASSPITEPISYTFGSGTRLTVV.